This T cell receptor (beta chain) was sequenced for a study of blood T cell repertoires in COVID-19. Study-wide background: Sites across the United States, Italy and Spain contributed samples from acute and convalescent COVID-19. T cells, B-cell-depleted T cells, or PBMCs provided the cDNA or gDNA that served as material.

V was pared by 0 bases and J by 13 bases, with 14 bases between. The germline V gene has CDR1 SGDLS and CDR2 YYNGEE. The CDR3 has 14 residues. The method was immunoSEQ multiplex PCR; TCRdb's version includes in-frame clones alone and lacks a portion of them. The sample has over 85,000 clones, approximately 86% seen once. The receptor was isolated from a man between 60 and 75 years old with acute or convalescent COVID-19. The V call is TRBV9, the J call TRBJ1-6; D gene uncertain. Sequencing was performed on peripheral blood. CDR3 sequence: CASSVGVAKDPLHF. CDR3 nucleotides: TGTGCCAGCAGCGTAGGAGTTGCTAAAGATCCCCTCCACTTT.